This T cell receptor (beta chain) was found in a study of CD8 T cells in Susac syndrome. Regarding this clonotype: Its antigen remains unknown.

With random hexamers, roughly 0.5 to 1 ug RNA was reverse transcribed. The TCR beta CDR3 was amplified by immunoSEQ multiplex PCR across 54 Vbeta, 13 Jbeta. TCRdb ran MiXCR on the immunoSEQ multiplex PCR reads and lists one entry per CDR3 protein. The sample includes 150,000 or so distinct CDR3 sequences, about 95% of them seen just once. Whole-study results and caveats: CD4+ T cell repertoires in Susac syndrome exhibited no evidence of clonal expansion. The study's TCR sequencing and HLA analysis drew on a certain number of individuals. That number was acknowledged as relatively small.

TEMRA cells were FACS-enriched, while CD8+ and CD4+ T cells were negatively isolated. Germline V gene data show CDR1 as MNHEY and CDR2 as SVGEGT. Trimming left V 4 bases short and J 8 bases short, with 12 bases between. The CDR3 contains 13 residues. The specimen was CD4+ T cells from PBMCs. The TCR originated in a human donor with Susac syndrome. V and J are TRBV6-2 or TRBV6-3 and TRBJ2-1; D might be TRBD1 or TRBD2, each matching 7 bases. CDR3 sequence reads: CASSSGGAHEQFF. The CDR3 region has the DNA TGTGCCAGCAGTTCAGGGGGGGCTCATGAGCAGTTCTTC.